These T cell receptor beta chains were read from a single sample in a study of blood T cells in healthy people across ages. TCRdb fed the 5' RACE reads into MiXCR, producing one record per CDR3 protein. The sample includes about 1.1 million distinct CDR3 sequences, less than 45% of them seen just once. Material for sequencing was blood. The receptors stem from a young man in good health. Each CDR3 is given with its conserved first and last residue. Each record gives: CDR3 protein, CDR3 DNA, J gene, clone size, D gene, CDR3 length, V gene. The D gene is left open where the match is weak. The listing skips clone size in some rows; elsewhere it reads once, few, many or a size class.

CDR3 protein: CASSPSDGLEGKNIQYF
CDR3 DNA: TGCGCCAGCAGCCCCTCAGACGGACTTGAGGGGAAAAACATTCAGTACTTC
J gene: TRBJ2-4
clone size: .
D gene: .
CDR3 length: 17
V gene: TRBV4-3

CDR3 protein: CASRPWQSTEAFF
CDR3 DNA: TGTGCCAGCCGCCCCTGGCAGAGCACTGAAGCTTTCTTT
J gene: TRBJ1-1
clone size: .
D gene: .
CDR3 length: 13
V gene: TRBV27

CDR3 protein: CATKSPTGAVRETQYF
CDR3 DNA: TGTGCCACAAAATCCCCGACAGGGGCCGTTAGGGAGACCCAGTACTTC
J gene: TRBJ2-5
clone size: few
D gene: TRBD1
CDR3 length: 16
V gene: TRBV14

CDR3 protein: CASSPGLAFTDTQYF
CDR3 DNA: TGTGCCAGCAGCCCCGGACTAGCTTTCACAGATACGCAGTATTTT
J gene: TRBJ2-3
clone size: few
D gene: TRBD2
CDR3 length: 15
V gene: TRBV7-3

CDR3 protein: CSARVPSQRGYTF
CDR3 DNA: TGCAGTGCTAGAGTTCCCAGCCAGAGAGGCTACACCTTC
J gene: TRBJ1-2
clone size: .
D gene: .
CDR3 length: 13
V gene: TRBV20-1

CDR3 protein: CASSQDRGSYTEQFF
CDR3 DNA: TGCGCCAGCAGCCAAGATAGGGGATCTTACACTGAGCAGTTCTTC
J gene: TRBJ2-1
clone size: .
D gene: .
CDR3 length: 15
V gene: TRBV4-3

CDR3 protein: CASSLMGFNYGYTF
CDR3 DNA: TGTGCCAGCAGCTTAATGGGATTCAACTATGGCTACACCTTC
J gene: TRBJ1-2
clone size: .
D gene: .
CDR3 length: 14
V gene: TRBV7-2

CDR3 protein: CASSSSTNYGYTF
CDR3 DNA: .
J gene: TRBJ1-2
clone size: .
D gene: .
CDR3 length: 13
V gene: TRBV27

CDR3 protein: CASVGTGEHTNYGHTF
CDR3 DNA: TGTGCCAGCGTCGGGACAGGGGAACACACTAACTATGGCCACACCTTC
J gene: TRBJ1-2
clone size: .
D gene: TRBD1
CDR3 length: 16
V gene: TRBV18

CDR3 protein: CSDRVGRQTEAFF
CDR3 DNA: TGCAGCGACCGAGTAGGTCGACAGACTGAAGCTTTCTTT
J gene: TRBJ1-1
clone size: .
D gene: .
CDR3 length: 13
V gene: TRBV29-1

CDR3 protein: CASRASDRGYSDTQYF
CDR3 DNA: TGTGCCAGCAGAGCCTCGGACAGGGGTTATTCAGATACGCAGTATTTT
J gene: TRBJ2-3
clone size: few
D gene: TRBD1
CDR3 length: 16
V gene: TRBV12-3/TRBV12-4

CDR3 protein: CSVERVYEQFF
CDR3 DNA: TGCAGCGTTGAAAGGGTTTACGAGCAGTTCTTC
J gene: TRBJ2-1
clone size: .
D gene: .
CDR3 length: 11
V gene: TRBV29-1

CDR3 protein: CASSLWTGEDRKEYF
CDR3 DNA: TGTGCCAGCAGCCTCTGGACAGGGGAGGATCGTAAGGAGTACTTC
J gene: TRBJ2-5
clone size: few
D gene: TRBD1
CDR3 length: 15
V gene: TRBV6-5

CDR3 protein: CASRLRDSSPLGYGYTF
CDR3 DNA: TGTGCCAGCAGACTCCGGGACAGCAGCCCGTTGGGCTATGGCTACACCTTC
J gene: TRBJ1-2
clone size: few
D gene: TRBD1
CDR3 length: 17
V gene: TRBV7-9

CDR3 protein: CASSESRGGQYNEQFF
CDR3 DNA: TGTGCCAGCAGTGAATCGCGGGGGGGGCAATACAATGAGCAGTTCTTC
J gene: TRBJ2-1
clone size: .
D gene: TRBD2
CDR3 length: 16
V gene: TRBV6-1

CDR3 protein: CSVEDRSEYNEQFF
CDR3 DNA: TGCAGCGTTGAAGATCGGTCAGAATACAATGAGCAGTTCTTC
J gene: TRBJ2-1
clone size: many
D gene: .
CDR3 length: 14
V gene: TRBV29-1

CDR3 protein: CASSISGTRRGEQFF
CDR3 DNA: TGTGCCAGTTCCATTTCCGGGACTAGGCGGGGTGAGCAGTTCTTC
J gene: TRBJ2-1
clone size: many
D gene: TRBD2
CDR3 length: 15
V gene: TRBV6-5

CDR3 protein: CAGSFSRAQGGTEAFF
CDR3 DNA: TGTGCCGGCAGCTTTTCCCGGGCACAGGGGGGCACTGAAGCTTTCTTT
J gene: TRBJ1-1
clone size: .
D gene: TRBD1
CDR3 length: 16
V gene: TRBV7-9

CDR3 protein: CSALQGSEAFF
CDR3 DNA: TGCAGTGCCCTACAGGGTTCTGAAGCTTTCTTT
J gene: TRBJ1-1
clone size: .
D gene: .
CDR3 length: 11
V gene: TRBV20-1

CDR3 protein: CAISGLGRYNEQFF
CDR3 DNA: TGTGCCATCAGCGGACTGGGCCGCTACAATGAGCAGTTCTTC
J gene: TRBJ2-1
clone size: few
D gene: .
CDR3 length: 14
V gene: TRBV10-3

CDR3 protein: CASSQDRGTGADTQYF
CDR3 DNA: TGCGCCAGCAGCCAAGATCGTGGGACAGGGGCAGATACGCAGTATTTT
J gene: TRBJ2-3
clone size: .
D gene: TRBD1
CDR3 length: 16
V gene: TRBV4-3

CDR3 protein: CASSLVPGPPGELFF
CDR3 DNA: TGTGCCAGCAGTTTAGTCCCTGGACCCCCCGGGGAGCTGTTTTTT
J gene: TRBJ2-2
clone size: few
D gene: .
CDR3 length: 15
V gene: TRBV28

CDR3 protein: CSVEGVTGEAFF
CDR3 DNA: TGCAGCGTTGAAGGAGTCACAGGGGAGGCTTTCTTT
J gene: TRBJ1-1
clone size: .
D gene: TRBD1
CDR3 length: 12
V gene: TRBV29-1

CDR3 protein: CASSPRREVSYEQYF
CDR3 DNA: TGTGCCAGCAGCCCCCGGAGGGAGGTCTCCTACGAGCAGTACTTC
J gene: TRBJ2-7
clone size: .
D gene: .
CDR3 length: 15
V gene: TRBV7-2

CDR3 protein: CASSLSRTGGEAFF
CDR3 DNA: TGTGCCAGCAGTTTAAGCCGAACGGGCGGTGAAGCTTTCTTT
J gene: TRBJ1-1
clone size: .
D gene: .
CDR3 length: 14
V gene: TRBV27

CDR3 protein: CASSYSIPAGGYNEQYF
CDR3 DNA: TGTGCCAGCAGTTACTCGATCCCAGCGGGGGGTTACAATGAGCAGTACTTC
J gene: TRBJ2-7
clone size: .
D gene: TRBD2
CDR3 length: 17
V gene: TRBV6-5

CDR3 protein: CATSDFKGEDTGELFF
CDR3 DNA: TGTGCCACCAGTGATTTTAAGGGGGAGGACACCGGGGAGCTGTTTTTT
J gene: TRBJ2-2
clone size: .
D gene: .
CDR3 length: 16
V gene: TRBV24-1

CDR3 protein: CSAIGDSQPQHF
CDR3 DNA: TGCAGTGCTATCGGGGACAGCCAGCCCCAGCATTTT
J gene: TRBJ1-5
clone size: .
D gene: TRBD1
CDR3 length: 12
V gene: TRBV20-1

CDR3 protein: CATTGGTPYNEQFF
CDR3 DNA: TGTGCCACCACGGGCGGGACACCCTACAATGAGCAGTTCTTC
J gene: TRBJ2-1
clone size: .
D gene: .
CDR3 length: 14
V gene: TRBV27

CDR3 protein: CASSYYVADTQYF
CDR3 DNA: TGTGCCAGCAGTTACTACGTAGCAGATACGCAGTATTTT
J gene: TRBJ2-3
clone size: .
D gene: .
CDR3 length: 13
V gene: TRBV6-2/TRBV6-3

CDR3 protein: CASSPTGEYEQYF
CDR3 DNA: TGTGCCAGCAGCCCGACAGGGGAGTACGAGCAGTACTTC
J gene: TRBJ2-7
clone size: few
D gene: TRBD1
CDR3 length: 13
V gene: TRBV9

CDR3 protein: CASSTERGRTEAFF
CDR3 DNA: TGTGCCAGCAGCACCGAGCGGGGGCGCACTGAAGCTTTCTTT
J gene: TRBJ1-1
clone size: .
D gene: .
CDR3 length: 14
V gene: TRBV7-2

CDR3 protein: CASSPRAGAEQYF
CDR3 DNA: TGTGCCAGCAGCCCTAGGGCAGGGGCCGAGCAGTACTTC
J gene: TRBJ2-7
clone size: .
D gene: .
CDR3 length: 13
V gene: TRBV7-9

CDR3 protein: CASSESTGSKKGTQYF
CDR3 DNA: TGTGCCAGCAGTGAATCAACAGGGTCGAAAAAAGGGACCCAGTACTTC
J gene: TRBJ2-5
clone size: once
D gene: .
CDR3 length: 16
V gene: TRBV25-1

CDR3 protein: CAISERGGNEQYF
CDR3 DNA: TGTGCCATCAGCGAAAGGGGAGGCAATGAGCAGTACTTC
J gene: TRBJ2-7
clone size: .
D gene: .
CDR3 length: 13
V gene: TRBV10-3

CDR3 protein: CASSFRLAANEQFF
CDR3 DNA: TGTGCCAGCAGCTTCCGACTAGCGGCCAATGAGCAGTTCTTC
J gene: TRBJ2-1
clone size: .
D gene: TRBD2
CDR3 length: 14
V gene: TRBV7-2

CDR3 protein: CASRTRTNQETQYF
CDR3 DNA: TGTGCCAGCAGAACGCGGACGAACCAAGAGACCCAGTACTTC
J gene: TRBJ2-5
clone size: few
D gene: .
CDR3 length: 14
V gene: TRBV2

CDR3 protein: CASSLRPREGVYEQYF
CDR3 DNA: TGTGCCAGCAGTCTTAGACCTCGGGAGGGGGTTTACGAGCAGTACTTC
J gene: TRBJ2-7
clone size: .
D gene: TRBD2
CDR3 length: 16
V gene: TRBV7-9

CDR3 protein: CASSPDTIMDTQYF
CDR3 DNA: TGTGCCAGCAGCCCGGACACGATAATGGATACGCAGTATTTT
J gene: TRBJ2-3
clone size: .
D gene: .
CDR3 length: 14
V gene: TRBV7-3

CDR3 protein: CAISDPTSGVNEQFF
CDR3 DNA: TGTGCCATCAGTGACCCGACTAGCGGGGTCAATGAGCAGTTCTTC
J gene: TRBJ2-1
clone size: .
D gene: TRBD2
CDR3 length: 15
V gene: TRBV10-3

CDR3 protein: CASSYVRMGGEAFF
CDR3 DNA: TGTGCCAGCAGTTACGTCCGTATGGGAGGTGAAGCTTTCTTT
J gene: TRBJ1-1
clone size: few
D gene: .
CDR3 length: 14
V gene: TRBV6-2/TRBV6-3

CDR3 protein: CASSLGGRAIYGYTF
CDR3 DNA: TGTGCCAGCAGTTTGGGGGGACGGGCTATTTATGGCTACACCTTC
J gene: TRBJ1-2
clone size: few
D gene: .
CDR3 length: 15
V gene: TRBV6-5

CDR3 protein: CASSGTGQNEQFF
CDR3 DNA: TGTGCCAGCAGTGGGACAGGGCAGAATGAGCAGTTCTTC
J gene: TRBJ2-1
clone size: few
D gene: TRBD1
CDR3 length: 13
V gene: TRBV2

CDR3 protein: CASSFQGAAEQYF
CDR3 DNA: TGTGCCAGCAGTTTCCAGGGCGCCGCCGAGCAGTACTTC
J gene: TRBJ2-7
clone size: few
D gene: .
CDR3 length: 13
V gene: TRBV6-5

CDR3 protein: CASSSPYSSGEAFF
CDR3 DNA: TGTGCCAGCAGCTCCCCGTATTCGTCAGGTGAAGCTTTCTTT
J gene: TRBJ1-1
clone size: .
D gene: .
CDR3 length: 14
V gene: TRBV12-3/TRBV12-4

CDR3 protein: CASMQDRLDEQYF
CDR3 DNA: TGTGCCAGCATGCAGGACAGGTTGGACGAGCAGTACTTC
J gene: TRBJ2-7
clone size: .
D gene: TRBD1
CDR3 length: 13
V gene: TRBV2

CDR3 protein: CASSFSARDTQYF
CDR3 DNA: TGTGCCAGCAGTTTTTCCGCTAGAGATACGCAGTATTTT
J gene: TRBJ2-3
clone size: few
D gene: .
CDR3 length: 13
V gene: TRBV27

CDR3 protein: CSARTFSGGDNEQFF
CDR3 DNA: TGCAGTGCTCGCACTTTTAGCGGGGGGGACAATGAGCAGTTCTTC
J gene: TRBJ2-1
clone size: once
D gene: TRBD2
CDR3 length: 15
V gene: TRBV20-1